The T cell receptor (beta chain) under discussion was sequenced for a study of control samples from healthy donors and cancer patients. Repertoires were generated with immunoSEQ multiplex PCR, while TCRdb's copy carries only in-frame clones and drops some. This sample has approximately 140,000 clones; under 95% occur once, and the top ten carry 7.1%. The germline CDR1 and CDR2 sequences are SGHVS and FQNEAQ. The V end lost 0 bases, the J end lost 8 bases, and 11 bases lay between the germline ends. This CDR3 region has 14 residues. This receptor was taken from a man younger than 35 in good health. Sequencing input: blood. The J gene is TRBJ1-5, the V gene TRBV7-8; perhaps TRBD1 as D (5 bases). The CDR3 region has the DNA TGTGCCAGCAGCTTAGCGCGGCAGGGAGAGCCCCAGCATTTT. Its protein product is CASSLARQGEPQHF.